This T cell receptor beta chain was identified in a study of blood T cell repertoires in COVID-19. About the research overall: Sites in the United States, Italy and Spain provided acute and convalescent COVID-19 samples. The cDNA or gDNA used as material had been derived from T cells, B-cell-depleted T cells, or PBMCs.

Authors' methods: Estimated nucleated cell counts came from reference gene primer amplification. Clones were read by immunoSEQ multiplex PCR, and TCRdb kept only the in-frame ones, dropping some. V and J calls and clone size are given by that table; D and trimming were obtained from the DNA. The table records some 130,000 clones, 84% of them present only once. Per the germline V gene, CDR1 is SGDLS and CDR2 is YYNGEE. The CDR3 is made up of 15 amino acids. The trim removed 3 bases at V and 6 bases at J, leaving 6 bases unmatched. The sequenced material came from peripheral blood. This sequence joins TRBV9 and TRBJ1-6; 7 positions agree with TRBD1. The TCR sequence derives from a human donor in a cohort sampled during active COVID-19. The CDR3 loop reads CASSGDSGANSPLHF. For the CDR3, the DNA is TGTGCCAGCAGCGGGGACAGTGGAGCTAATTCACCCCTCCACTTT.